A selection of T cell receptor beta chains follows, all from one sample in a study of neurological immune-mediated disorders. TCRdb recomputed calls from the 5' RACE reads with MiXCR, one row per CDR3 protein. This sample has about 80,000 distinct CDR3 sequences, with 5.8% found just once. Sequenced sample: PBMCs. These receptor sequences come from a woman aged 55-69 years with multiple sclerosis. Both conserved end residues are part of each CDR3. D genes are given only for firm matches. Clone size is shown for a subset of rows, as once, few, many or a class of expanded clone.

clone_size	v_call	d_call	j_call	cdr3_aa	cdr3_nt
NA	TRBV6-1	TRBD1	TRBJ1-1	CASRIDRVAEAFF	TGTGCCAGCAGGATTGACAGGGTGGCTGAAGCTTTCTTT
many	TRBV12-3/TRBV12-4	NA	TRBJ1-2	CASSLSANYGYTF	TGTGCCAGCAGTTTGTCAGCTAACTATGGCTACACCTTC
few	TRBV7-9	NA	TRBJ2-7	CASSLLGVQYF	TGTGCCAGCAGCTTATTAGGGGTGCAGTACTTC
many	TRBV5-1	NA	TRBJ1-2	CASSPQSSTNYGYTF	TGCGCCAGCAGCCCCCAAAGTAGCACTAACTATGGCTACACCTTC
many	TRBV20-1	TRBD2	TRBJ2-5	CSAPGTSRETQYF	TGCAGTGCTCCGGGGACTAGCCGGGAGACCCAGTACTTC
many	TRBV7-2	NA	TRBJ2-2	CASSLIRTGELFF	TGTGCCAGCAGCTTAATTCGCACCGGGGAGCTGTTTTTT
many	TRBV3-1	NA	TRBJ2-1	CASSRGGANNEQFF	TGTGCCAGCAGCCGGGGCGGGGCCAACAATGAGCAGTTCTTC
many	TRBV28	NA	TRBJ2-7	CASSLTRLLGQATYEQYF	TGTGCCAGCAGTTTAACCCGTTTATTAGGCCAGGCAACCTACGAGCAGTACTTC
many	TRBV20-1	NA	TRBJ2-1	CSEKGGAYNEQFF	TGCAGTGAAAAGGGGGGGGCGTACAATGAGCAGTTCTTC
NA	TRBV24-1	NA	TRBJ2-6	CATSPSRGSGAYVLTF	TGTGCCACCAGTCCCAGCAGGGGCTCTGGGGCCTACGTCCTGACTTTC
many	TRBV20-1	NA	TRBJ1-4	CSAREAATNEKLFF	TGCAGTGCTAGAGAGGCGGCAACTAATGAAAAACTGTTTTTT
many	TRBV5-1	NA	TRBJ2-1	CASSFYSYNEQFF	TGCGCCAGCAGCTTTTACAGTTACAATGAGCAGTTCTTC
many	TRBV7-2	NA	TRBJ1-6	CASSFFNSPLHF	TGTGCCAGCAGTTTCTTTAATTCACCCCTCCACTTT
many	TRBV10-3	NA	TRBJ2-7	CAISETGGYEQYF	TGTGCCATCAGTGAAACCGGGGGATACGAGCAGTACTTC
many	TRBV7-6	NA	TRBJ1-1	CASSPRGGMNTEAFF	TGTGCCAGCAGCCCTCGAGGGGGGATGAACACTGAAGCTTTCTTT
many	TRBV7-2	NA	TRBJ1-5	CASSLEGGAFSGTQHF	TGTGCCAGCAGCTTAGAGGGGGGGGCATTTTCAGGGACCCAGCATTTT
many	TRBV7-9	TRBD1	TRBJ1-1	CASSHGQGAEAFF	TGTGCCAGCAGCCACGGACAGGGCGCTGAAGCTTTCTTT
many	TRBV6-5	NA	TRBJ2-2	CASSYQNTGELFF	TGTGCCAGCAGTTACCAAAACACCGGGGAGCTGTTTTTT
many	TRBV12-3/TRBV12-4	NA	TRBJ1-6	CASSPAGTSPLHF	TGTGCCAGCAGTCCCGCCGGGACTTCACCCCTCCACTTT
many	TRBV7-8	TRBD2	TRBJ2-2	CASSSLASGGGGELFF	TGTGCCAGCAGCTCCCTGGCTAGCGGGGGCGGCGGGGAGCTGTTTTTT
many	TRBV20-1	NA	TRBJ1-3	CSARSTGHLSGNTIYF	TGCAGTGCAAGGTCAACGGGACACCTCTCTGGAAACACCATATATTTT
many	TRBV12-3/TRBV12-4	TRBD2	TRBJ2-1	CASSLASGGPGSYNEQFF	TGTGCCAGCAGTTTGGCTAGCGGGGGGCCGGGCTCCTACAATGAGCAGTTCTTC
many	TRBV2	NA	TRBJ1-5	CASSEALEPQHF	TGTGCCAGCAGTGAAGCGTTGGAGCCCCAGCATTTT
many	TRBV5-1	TRBD1	TRBJ1-1	CASSTYPQGDTEAFF	TGCGCCAGCAGCACGTACCCACAGGGGGACACTGAAGCTTTCTTT
many	TRBV29-1	NA	TRBJ2-2	CSAREGGTGELFF	TGCAGCGCCAGGGAGGGGGGGACCGGGGAGCTGTTTTTT
few	TRBV20-1	NA	TRBJ1-1	CSARDAYTEAFF	TGCAGTGCCCGGGACGCCTACACTGAAGCTTTCTTT
many	TRBV7-7	TRBD1	TRBJ2-2	CASSTITQGDTGELFF	TGTGCTAGCAGCACCATTACACAGGGGGACACCGGGGAGCTGTTTTTT
many	TRBV5-4	TRBD2	TRBJ2-5	CASKSGLAGNQETQYF	TGTGCCAGCAAATCCGGACTAGCGGGGAACCAAGAGACCCAGTACTTC
many	TRBV11-2	NA	TRBJ2-1	CASSLVENEQFF	TGTGCCAGCAGCTTAGTTGAGAATGAGCAGTTCTTC
NA	TRBV7-6	NA	TRBJ1-4	CASSSYTTNEKLFF	TGTGCCAGCAGCTCCTACACAACTAATGAAAAACTGTTTTTT
many	TRBV6-6	TRBD2	TRBJ2-5	CASNPLAGTAETQYF	TGTGCCAGCAACCCACTAGCGGGGACCGCAGAGACCCAGTACTTC
many	TRBV12-3/TRBV12-4	TRBD1	TRBJ1-5	CASSPRTGRDQPQHF	TGTGCCAGCAGTCCACGGACAGGGAGGGATCAGCCCCAGCATTTT
many	TRBV9	NA	TRBJ2-1	CASSVEIGRGSYNEQFF	TGTGCCAGCAGCGTAGAAATCGGGCGAGGCTCCTACAATGAGCAGTTCTTC
many	TRBV12-3/TRBV12-4	NA	TRBJ2-7	CASSWSLHEQYF	TGTGCCAGCAGCTGGTCCCTCCACGAGCAGTACTTC
NA	TRBV7-2	TRBD2	TRBJ2-7	CASSSAGGSSYEQYF	TGTGCCAGCAGCTCAGCGGGGGGAAGCTCCTACGAGCAGTACTTC
many	TRBV2	TRBD1	TRBJ2-2	CASQIGTGEMFF	TGTGCCAGCCAGATCGGGACAGGGGAAATGTTTTTT
many	TRBV10-2	NA	TRBJ1-2	CASSDQSGGNYGYTF	TGCGCCAGCAGTGACCAGTCGGGCGGTAACTATGGCTACACCTTC
many	TRBV6-5	NA	TRBJ2-6	CASHFVGANVLTF	TGTGCCAGTCACTTCGTCGGGGCCAACGTCCTGACTTTC